The 7 T cell receptor beta chains listed next were all sequenced from one sample in a study of CD8+ T cells in alopecia areata. This sample's treatment: oral pan-JAK inhibitor, 5-10 mg twice daily. Following extraction, RNA underwent reverse transcription to cDNA, which served as the sequencing template. Here immunoSEQ multiplex PCR was the method, and the copy in TCRdb shows in-frame clones only, minus some. Among about 190,000 clones, roughly 60% were seen once, and the ten largest hold roughly 1.3%. Sequenced material: CD4+ T cells sorted from blood, taken at approximately week 50, from a patient treated with tofacitinib. These receptors were obtained from a human donor with alopecia areata.

Regarding this clone: Distinct nucleotide sequences in the sample also encode this CDR3. V is TRBV5-1 and J is TRBJ1-5, with D unresolved. CDR1 and CDR2 from the germline V gene are SGHRS and YFSETQ. The CDR3 contains 13 residues. The germline V and J ends were trimmed by 0 bases and 4 bases, with 5 bases remaining between them. The CDR3 coding sequence is TGCGCCAGCAGCTTGGGTCAAAATCAGCCCCAGCATTTT. Encoded protein: CASSLGQNQPQHF.

V is TRBV6-4 and J is TRBJ1-2; no firm D call. The CDR3 is made up of 13 amino acids. Germline CDR1 and CDR2: MRHNA and SNTAGT. V was shortened by 2 bases and J by 4 bases, with 8 bases between the two germline ends. The CDR3: CASSDDGRYGYTF. The CDR3 DNA is TGTGCCAGCAGTGACGACGGGCGCTATGGCTACACCTTC.

The chain joins TRBV5-6 to TRBJ1-5; no firm D call. CDR1 is SGHDT, CDR2 YYEEEE, per germline. Deletions cut 0 bases from V and 7 bases from J, with 11 bases between. The CDR3 extends over 14 amino acids. CDR3 sequence (DNA): TGTGCCAGCAGCTTGGGGGCGCGGGGACAGCCCCAGCATTTT. Translating gives CASSLGARGQPQHF.

The V gene is TRBV29-1, the J gene TRBJ2-7; a possible D gene is TRBD1 (5 bases). Germline lookup yields CDR1 SQVTM and CDR2 ANQGSEA. The CDR3 runs 14 residues. Trimming pared 4 bases from V and 4 bases from J, leaving 17 bases between. CDR3 amino acids: CSVVQGQGNYEQYF. The CDR3 DNA reads as TGCAGCGTTGTCCAAGGGCAGGGTAATTACGAGCAGTACTTC.

The chain uses TRBV28 and TRBJ1-1; D call uncertain. Germline V gene data show CDR1 as MDHEN and CDR2 as SYDVKM. Deletions cut 4 bases from V and 7 bases from J, with 13 bases between. The CDR3 has 13 amino acids. Here the CDR3 DNA reads TGTGCCAGCAGTTCCCCCTGGGCCGATGAAGCTTTCTTT. Protein: CASSSPWADEAFF.

This clone was seen a handful of times. The chain is built from TRBV4-2 and TRBJ1-5, with unresolved D. Germline CDR1 LGHNA, CDR2 YNFKEQ. The CDR3 is 13 residues long. The V end was cut by 1 base, the J end by 4 bases, with 5 bases between. CDR3 sequence reads: CASSQAPNQPQHF. The CDR3, as DNA: TGTGCCAGCAGCCAAGCTCCAAATCAGCCCCAGCATTTT.

This chain links TRBV7-8 with TRBJ2-3; perhaps TRBD2 as D (6 bases). This CDR3 is built from 14 residues. Germline values: CDR1 SGHVS, CDR2 FQNEAQ. Trimming stripped 8 bases from V and 3 bases from J, with 15 bases between. The CDR3 DNA reads TGTGCCAGCTTGGTGGGACTGGGAACAGATACGCAGTATTTT. Encoded protein: CASLVGLGTDTQYF.